This T cell receptor (beta chain) appears in the sequencing data of a study of T cell responses to AZD1222 COVID-19 vaccine. Looking at the study overall: Researchers grouped second doses given at about 4 or about 12 weeks into one pool. The study, taken as a whole, reports: Close to half of spike-specific TCRs reportedly recognize unmutated variant regions. The donors showed a predominance of white British ancestry and of females, with possible underestimation of clonal diversity.

Remarks on this clone: Its antigen is currently unknown.

The V end lost 5 bases, the J end lost 6 bases, and 20 bases lay between the germline ends. This CDR3 region has 15 residues. Germline lookup yields CDR1 SQVTM and CDR2 ANQGSEA. The repertoire was sequenced with immunoSEQ multiplex PCR; TCRdb's copy has only in-frame clones and lacks some. Among about 110,000 clones, roughly 90% were seen once, and the ten largest hold about 1.2%. The rearrangement uses TRBV29-1 and TRBJ2-1; D possibly matches TRBD1 or TRBD2 (6 bases each). The origin of this receptor is an adult in good health. This material consisted of peripheral blood, taken on day 0 of AZD1222 vaccination. The CDR3 here is CSVSGSTGGGNEQFF. For the CDR3, the DNA is TGCAGCGTTTCAGGATCGACAGGAGGGGGCAATGAGCAGTTCTTC.